This T cell receptor (beta chain) was captured by sequencing in a study of vaccination effects on CD4 cells after COVID-19. Note on this clone: The antigen remains unidentified.

The data were produced by immunoSEQ multiplex PCR, yet TCRdb's version contains in-frame clones alone and is incomplete. The table records 25,000 to 40,000 clones, roughly 82% of them present only once. The CDR3 spans 15 residues. CDR1 is LGHDT, CDR2 YNNKEL, per germline (reference sequence). With 1 base clipped from V and 4 bases from J, the junction kept 5 bases outside the gene matches. Sequencing followed a ViraFEST assay step that expanded antigen-specific CD4+ T cells with viral peptide pools. Culturing for about ten days preceded CD4+ T cell isolation. Vaccine administered to participants consisted of two doses of either BNT162b2 or mRNA-1273.

V and J are TRBV3-1 (or the pseudogene TRBV3-2) and TRBJ1-2; TRBD1 matches at 8 bases. This clonotype was sampled from a human donor who received a COVID-19 vaccine. Some clones in this sample may be carry-over from other donors' samples. Specimen: CD4+ T cells from PBMCs cultured with HCoV-NL63 spike peptides, collected after COVID-19 vaccination. The CDR3 sequence: CASSQGTGKAYGYTF. CDR3 DNA sequence: TGTGCCAGCAGCCAAGGGACAGGGAAAGCCTATGGCTACACCTTC.